Listed below are T cell receptor beta chains from one sample, sequenced in a study of CD8+ T cells in alopecia areata. The repertoire was sequenced with immunoSEQ multiplex PCR; TCRdb's copy has only in-frame clones and lacks some. The sample lists about 210,000 clones; 50% to 75% were seen once. The input for sequencing was CD4+ T cells sorted from blood, taken at week 4, from a patient treated with tofacitinib. All receptors derive from a human donor with alopecia areata. Each CDR3 is given with its conserved first and last residue. The D gene is left open where the match is weak. Expanded clones get a size class; other rows say once, few or many, or leave the size out.

j_gene: TRBJ1-5
d_gene: -
abundance: -
v_gene: TRBV19
CDR3aa: CASVAAGSGNQPQHF
CDR3nt: TGTGCCTCCGTAGCTGCGGGGAGTGGCAATCAGCCCCAGCATTTT

j_gene: TRBJ2-5
d_gene: TRBD1
abundance: -
v_gene: TRBV5-1
CDR3aa: CASSPGQGAIQETQYF
CDR3nt: TGCGCCAGCAGCCCCGGACAGGGGGCAATCCAAGAGACCCAGTACTTC

j_gene: TRBJ1-5
d_gene: -
abundance: -
v_gene: TRBV5-6
CDR3aa: CASSLREGYNQPQHF
CDR3nt: TGTGCCAGCAGCTTAAGGGAGGGATATAATCAGCCCCAGCATTTT

j_gene: TRBJ1-1
d_gene: TRBD1
abundance: few
v_gene: TRBV28
CDR3aa: CASNEQGTGEAFF
CDR3nt: TGTGCCAGCAACGAGCAGGGGACAGGTGAAGCTTTCTTT

j_gene: TRBJ2-5
d_gene: TRBD2
abundance: -
v_gene: TRBV7-2
CDR3aa: CASSLAASGGQETQYF
CDR3nt: TGTGCCAGCAGCTTAGCGGCTAGCGGGGGGCAAGAGACCCAGTACTTC

j_gene: TRBJ2-1
d_gene: TRBD2
abundance: -
v_gene: TRBV11-2
CDR3aa: CASRLAGGPGEQFF
CDR3nt: TGTGCCAGCAGGCTAGCGGGGGGGCCGGGTGAGCAGTTCTTC

j_gene: TRBJ1-2
d_gene: TRBD1
abundance: -
v_gene: TRBV29-1
CDR3aa: CSVARDRNYGYTF
CDR3nt: TGCAGCGTTGCGCGGGACAGAAACTATGGCTACACCTTC

j_gene: TRBJ1-5
d_gene: TRBD1
abundance: few
v_gene: TRBV7-8
CDR3aa: CASSQDRGNQPQHF
CDR3nt: TGTGCCAGCAGCCAGGACAGGGGCAATCAGCCCCAGCATTTT

j_gene: TRBJ1-5
d_gene: -
abundance: -
v_gene: TRBV7-9
CDR3aa: CASSRDRHQPQHF
CDR3nt: TGTGCCAGCAGCAGAGACAGACATCAGCCCCAGCATTTT

j_gene: TRBJ1-6
d_gene: -
abundance: -
v_gene: TRBV29-1
CDR3aa: CSVEEGLGSPLHF
CDR3nt: TGCAGCGTTGAGGAGGGTCTCGGTTCACCCCTCCACTTT

j_gene: TRBJ2-2
d_gene: -
abundance: -
v_gene: TRBV6-5
CDR3aa: CASRDWGPGELFF
CDR3nt: TGTGCCAGCAGAGATTGGGGCCCCGGGGAGCTGTTTTTT

j_gene: TRBJ2-2
d_gene: TRBD1
abundance: -
v_gene: TRBV18
CDR3aa: CASSLFETGDRTGELFF
CDR3nt: TGTGCCAGCTCACTGTTCGAGACAGGGGATCGTACCGGGGAGCTGTTTTTT

j_gene: TRBJ1-1
d_gene: -
abundance: -
v_gene: TRBV29-1
CDR3aa: CSVEVALNTEAFF
CDR3nt: TGCAGCGTTGAAGTAGCTTTGAACACTGAAGCTTTCTTT

j_gene: TRBJ1-2
d_gene: -
abundance: -
v_gene: TRBV30
CDR3aa: CAWLVGAGGYTF
CDR3nt: TGTGCCTGGTTGGTAGGGGCCGGTGGCTACACCTTC

j_gene: TRBJ1-1
d_gene: -
abundance: once
v_gene: TRBV20-1
CDR3aa: CSARDTRSAFF
CDR3nt: TGCAGTGCTAGAGATACAAGGTCAGCTTTCTTT

j_gene: TRBJ2-1
d_gene: -
abundance: -
v_gene: TRBV2
CDR3aa: CASSEAGNSYNEQFF
CDR3nt: TGTGCCAGCAGTGAAGCGGGGAACTCCTACAATGAGCAGTTCTTC

j_gene: TRBJ1-6
d_gene: TRBD1
abundance: -
v_gene: TRBV7-3
CDR3aa: CASSQQGFNSPLHF
CDR3nt: TGTGCCAGCAGCCAACAGGGGTTTAATTCACCCCTCCACTTT

j_gene: TRBJ2-7
d_gene: TRBD1
abundance: -
v_gene: TRBV30
CDR3aa: CAWSGQGSYEQYF
CDR3nt: TGTGCCTGGAGTGGACAGGGCTCCTACGAGCAGTACTTC

j_gene: TRBJ1-1
d_gene: -
abundance: -
v_gene: TRBV29-1
CDR3aa: CSTYGQGAFF
CDR3nt: TGCAGCACCTACGGGCAGGGAGCTTTCTTT

j_gene: TRBJ2-7
d_gene: TRBD2
abundance: -
v_gene: TRBV19
CDR3aa: CASSRAGGGYEQYF
CDR3nt: TGTGCCAGTAGTAGAGCGGGGGGCGGATACGAGCAGTACTTC

j_gene: TRBJ1-5
d_gene: -
abundance: -
v_gene: TRBV29-1
CDR3aa: CSVGTESNQPQHF
CDR3nt: TGCAGCGTTGGGACAGAGAGCAATCAGCCCCAGCATTTT

j_gene: TRBJ1-1
d_gene: -
abundance: -
v_gene: TRBV30
CDR3aa: CAWSVDRWAEAFF
CDR3nt: TGTGCCTGGAGTGTAGACCGATGGGCTGAAGCTTTCTTT

j_gene: TRBJ2-3
d_gene: -
abundance: -
v_gene: TRBV11-2
CDR3aa: CASRPLKNTDTQYF
CDR3nt: TGTGCCAGCAGGCCCCTCAAAAACACAGATACGCAGTATTTT

j_gene: TRBJ2-5
d_gene: -
abundance: -
v_gene: TRBV5-4
CDR3aa: CASRGASETQYF
CDR3nt: TGTGCCAGCCGGGGGGCCTCAGAGACCCAGTACTTC

j_gene: TRBJ2-5
d_gene: -
abundance: -
v_gene: TRBV4-2
CDR3aa: CASRDTLGETQYF
CDR3nt: TGTGCCAGCAGGGACACCTTGGGGGAGACCCAGTACTTC

j_gene: TRBJ1-3
d_gene: -
abundance: -
v_gene: TRBV4-3
CDR3aa: CASSQDRGSSSGNTIYF
CDR3nt: TGCGCCAGCAGCCAAGATAGGGGGAGTAGCTCTGGAAACACCATATATTTT

j_gene: TRBJ2-5
d_gene: -
abundance: -
v_gene: TRBV7-2
CDR3aa: CASSLSQGGQTQYF
CDR3nt: TGTGCCAGCAGCTTATCACAGGGCGGGCAGACCCAGTACTTC

j_gene: TRBJ2-5
d_gene: -
abundance: -
v_gene: TRBV6-6
CDR3aa: CASSLGGNQETQYF
CDR3nt: TGTGCCAGCAGCCTTGGAGGCAACCAAGAGACCCAGTACTTC

j_gene: TRBJ2-1
d_gene: TRBD1
abundance: -
v_gene: TRBV14
CDR3aa: CASSHGGQSSYNEQFF
CDR3nt: TGTGCCAGCAGCCATGGGGGACAGAGCTCCTACAATGAGCAGTTCTTC

j_gene: TRBJ2-1
d_gene: -
abundance: -
v_gene: TRBV7-2
CDR3aa: CASSTTVTPNEQFF
CDR3nt: TGTGCCAGCAGCACAACCGTTACGCCCAATGAGCAGTTCTTC

j_gene: TRBJ2-7
d_gene: TRBD2
abundance: -
v_gene: TRBV30
CDR3aa: CAWRISGGFYEQYF
CDR3nt: TGTGCCTGGAGGATTAGCGGGGGGTTCTACGAGCAGTACTTC

j_gene: TRBJ2-5
d_gene: -
abundance: -
v_gene: TRBV7-8
CDR3aa: CASRIRGTTQETQYF
CDR3nt: TGTGCCAGCAGAATTAGGGGGACCACTCAAGAGACCCAGTACTTC

j_gene: TRBJ2-1
d_gene: TRBD2
abundance: few
v_gene: TRBV2
CDR3aa: CASRGSPGLAGREQFF
CDR3nt: TGTGCCAGCAGGGGGTCCCCGGGACTAGCGGGGAGGGAGCAGTTCTTC

j_gene: TRBJ1-2
d_gene: -
abundance: -
v_gene: TRBV29-1
CDR3aa: CSAERDESYGYTF
CDR3nt: TGCAGCGCAGAGAGGGACGAATCCTATGGCTACACCTTC

j_gene: TRBJ2-2
d_gene: -
abundance: few
v_gene: TRBV2
CDR3aa: CASIPEVRANTGELFF
CDR3nt: TGTGCCAGCATCCCTGAGGTCAGGGCGAACACCGGGGAGCTGTTTTTT

j_gene: TRBJ1-2
d_gene: TRBD1
abundance: -
v_gene: TRBV2
CDR3aa: CASSSDRVRGYTF
CDR3nt: TGTGCCAGCAGCTCCGACAGGGTACGAGGCTACACCTTC

j_gene: TRBJ1-2
d_gene: -
abundance: few
v_gene: TRBV27
CDR3aa: CASKRQDGDGYTF
CDR3nt: TGTGCCAGCAAAAGACAGGACGGTGATGGCTACACCTTC

j_gene: TRBJ2-5
d_gene: TRBD2
abundance: -
v_gene: TRBV19
CDR3aa: CASSITGGPETQYF
CDR3nt: TGTGCCAGTAGTATAACGGGGGGGCCGGAGACCCAGTACTTC

j_gene: TRBJ2-7
d_gene: -
abundance: -
v_gene: TRBV7-9
CDR3aa: CASSLVIRAVSEQYF
CDR3nt: TGTGCCAGCAGCTTAGTAATTCGGGCGGTGAGCGAGCAGTACTTC

j_gene: TRBJ2-3
d_gene: TRBD2
abundance: -
v_gene: TRBV2
CDR3aa: CASSEGGGADTQYF
CDR3nt: TGTGCCAGCAGTGAGGGCGGGGGGGCCGATACGCAGTATTTT

j_gene: TRBJ2-5
d_gene: -
abundance: -
v_gene: TRBV27
CDR3aa: CASSLGAQETQYF
CDR3nt: TGTGCCAGCAGTTTGGGGGCACAAGAGACCCAGTACTTC

j_gene: TRBJ1-1
d_gene: -
abundance: -
v_gene: TRBV4-1
CDR3aa: CASSPAVPMNTEAFF
CDR3nt: TGCGCCAGCAGCCCCGCAGTACCCATGAACACTGAAGCTTTCTTT

j_gene: TRBJ1-1
d_gene: -
abundance: -
v_gene: TRBV18
CDR3aa: CASSPNTEAFF
CDR3nt: TGTGCCAGCTCACCGAACACTGAAGCTTTCTTT

j_gene: TRBJ1-3
d_gene: -
abundance: -
v_gene: TRBV6-5
CDR3aa: CASSPDWTSGNTIYF
CDR3nt: TGTGCCAGCAGTCCCGACTGGACCTCTGGAAACACCATATATTTT

j_gene: TRBJ2-5
d_gene: TRBD2
abundance: few
v_gene: TRBV7-2
CDR3aa: CASSFAGGKETQYF
CDR3nt: TGTGCCAGCAGCTTTGCGGGGGGCAAGGAGACCCAGTACTTC

j_gene: TRBJ2-1
d_gene: -
abundance: -
v_gene: TRBV14
CDR3aa: CASSPGRSEQFF
CDR3nt: TGTGCCAGCAGCCCAGGAAGGAGTGAGCAGTTCTTC

j_gene: TRBJ2-1
d_gene: -
abundance: -
v_gene: TRBV30
CDR3aa: CAWAKWSYNEQFF
CDR3nt: TGTGCCTGGGCGAAGTGGTCCTACAATGAGCAGTTCTTC

j_gene: TRBJ2-3
d_gene: -
abundance: few
v_gene: TRBV18
CDR3aa: CASSLGSSTDTQYF
CDR3nt: TGTGCCAGCTCACTGGGCTCTAGCACAGATACGCAGTATTTT

j_gene: TRBJ1-1
d_gene: -
abundance: -
v_gene: TRBV10-3
CDR3aa: CASAVQGAEAFF
CDR3nt: TGTGCCTCCGCAGTACAGGGCGCTGAAGCTTTCTTT

j_gene: TRBJ1-4
d_gene: -
abundance: -
v_gene: TRBV5-1
CDR3aa: CASSFGEIGEKLFF
CDR3nt: TGCGCCAGCAGCTTCGGGGAGATCGGTGAAAAACTGTTTTTT

j_gene: TRBJ1-6
d_gene: -
abundance: -
v_gene: TRBV6-6
CDR3aa: CATWSHGNSPLHF
CDR3nt: TGTGCCACTTGGTCACACGGGAATTCACCCCTCCACTTT

j_gene: TRBJ2-3
d_gene: -
abundance: once
v_gene: TRBV7-9
CDR3aa: CASSPTDTQYF
CDR3nt: TGTGCCAGCAGCCCGACAGATACGCAGTATTTT